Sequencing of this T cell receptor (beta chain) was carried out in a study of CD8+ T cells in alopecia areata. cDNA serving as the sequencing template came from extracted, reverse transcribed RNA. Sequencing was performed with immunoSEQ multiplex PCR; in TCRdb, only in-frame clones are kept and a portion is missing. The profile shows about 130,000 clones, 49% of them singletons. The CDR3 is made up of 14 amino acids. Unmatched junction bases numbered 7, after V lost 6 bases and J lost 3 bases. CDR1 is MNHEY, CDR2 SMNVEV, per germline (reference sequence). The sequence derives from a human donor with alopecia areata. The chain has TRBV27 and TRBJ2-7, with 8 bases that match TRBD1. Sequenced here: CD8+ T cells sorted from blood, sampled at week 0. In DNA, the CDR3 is TGTGCCAGCAGCCCCCTAGACAGGGGCTACGAGCAGTACTTC. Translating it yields CASSPLDRGYEQYF.